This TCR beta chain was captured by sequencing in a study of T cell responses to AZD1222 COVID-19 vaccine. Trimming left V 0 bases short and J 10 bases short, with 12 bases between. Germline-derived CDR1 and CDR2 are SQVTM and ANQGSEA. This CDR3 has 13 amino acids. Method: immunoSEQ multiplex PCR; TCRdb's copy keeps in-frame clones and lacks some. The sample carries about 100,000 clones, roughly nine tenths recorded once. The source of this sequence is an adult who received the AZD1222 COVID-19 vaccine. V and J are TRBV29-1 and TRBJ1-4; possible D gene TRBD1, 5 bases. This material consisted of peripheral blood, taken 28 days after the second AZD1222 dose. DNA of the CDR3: TGCAGCGTTGAAGATCTCCTGAGGGGAAAACTGTTTTTT. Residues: CSVEDLLRGKLFF.